This record looks at one T cell receptor (beta chain) sequence and its context. Its specificity is unknown. Via CD45RO/CCR7/CD25/CD127/CD95/CD27, cells of the CD4+ naive, central memory, regulatory and stem cell-like memory subsets were sorted. Expressed TCRB transcripts got sequenced, as all isolated RNA was reverse transcribed. Data came from immunoSEQ multiplex PCR; TCRdb stores just in-frame clones and leaves some out. The profile shows hundreds of thousands of clones, approximately 16% of them singletons. The sample is drawn from a study of beta chain features in type 1 diabetes. Overall study findings and caveats: There was a moderate but significant shortening of TCRB CDR3s in all four CD4+ subsets of Type 1 diabetes patients. Comparison showed that naive, central memory and Treg TCRB repertoires appeared more similar among patients than among healthy donors. A potential influence of HLA type upon TCRB rearrangement remained unresolved herein.

V shed 3 bases, J shed 1 base, and the junction held 9 bases outside the gene matches. The CDR3 has 16 amino acids. Germline V gene lookup returns CDR1 GTSNPN and CDR2 SVGIG (reference sequence). The sequencing sample was made of naive CD4+ T cells from blood. The receptor was derived from a man in his late teens or twenties with type 1 diabetes. The rearrangement uses TRBV30 and TRBJ2-1; 7 nucleotides agree with TRBD2. The CDR3 region has the DNA TGTGCCTGGAGGGGTTTACGGCGGGAGTCCTACAATGAGCAGTTCTTC. Its translation: CAWRGLRRESYNEQFF.